The clone carrying this TCR beta chain was detected ten times or more. The target antigen is unknown. Using RNA transcripts as the source, TCR beta CDR3 regions were amplified. With the HTBI primer set, the TCR CDR3 went through a first round of RT-PCR. MiXCR, run by TCRdb on the multiplex PCR reads, gives a single entry per CDR3 protein. Seen here are roughly 300,000 distinct CDR3 sequences, roughly a fifth observed once, and the top ten hold over 45%. V was cut by 3 bases and J by 3 bases, with 11 bases left in between. This CDR3 has 14 residues. These data originate in a study of T cells in Graves' hyperthyroidism and ophthalmopathy. Notes on the study in general: The authors' 13 V-J model separated ophthalmopathy from stable hyperthyroidism.

The TCR sequence derives from a woman in her forties or fifties with Graves' hyperthyroidism. The genes are TRBV12-3 or TRBV12-4 and TRBJ1-1; a possible D gene is TRBD1 (5 bases). Source material: blood. CDR3 bases: TGTGCCAGCAGTTTGGATAGGGGATACACTGAAGCTTTCTTT. It is translated as CASSLDRGYTEAFF.